This record concerns one T cell receptor (beta chain) sequence. Antigen unknown. One end of the junction does not line up with germline, which may come from a read error. This sample stems from a study of somatic mutations in cytotoxic T cells in rheumatoid arthritis. Per germline, CDR1 SGHVS and CDR2 FNYEAQ. The CDR3 has 12 amino acids. Measured with immunoSEQ multiplex PCR; TCRdb has only the in-frame clones, and not every one. This sample has about 16,000 clones, with 78% found just once. Positive magnetic bead selection isolated CD4+ and CD8+ cells, and flow cytometry checked purity. Overall study results and limits: Within 8 of 65 patients, the single biggest CD8+ clone made up more than 20% of CD8+ cells. Patients with rheumatoid arthritis showed a slight underrepresentation of TRBV07, a finding that was never subjected to any adjustment for multiple comparisons. Rising age went with increasing CD8+ clonality in rheumatoid arthritis patients; healthy controls showed no such increase.

This clonotype originated in an adult with rheumatoid arthritis. Specimen: CD8+ T cells sorted from blood. This chain joins TRBV7-6 and TRBJ2-1, with D unclear. CDR3 bases: TGTGCCAGCAGCCTCTCCCACAATGAGCAGTTCTTC. Protein sequence: CASSLSHNEQFF.